This T cell receptor beta chain came from a study of beta chain features in type 1 diabetes. Findings and caveats of the study: When VDJ junctions were examined, type 1 diabetes patients showed fewer insertions and more deletions.

Between the trimmed V and J ends, which lost 4 bases and 9 bases, there was a span of 15 bases. The germline CDR1 and CDR2 sequences are SNHLY and FYNNEI. The CDR3 has 13 amino acids. cDNA synthesis used the whole RNA isolate, giving expressed TCRB sequences. The method was immunoSEQ multiplex PCR; TCRdb's version includes in-frame clones alone and lacks a portion of them. This sample carries 450,000 or so clones, approximately 10% of them seen once, and the ten largest clones take approximately 0.05%. This clone appeared a few times. Antigen: not known. CD4+ naive, central memory, regulatory and stem cell-like memory cells were sorted via CD45RO/CCR7/CD25/CD127/CD95/CD27. Sort purity for all populations was recorded as exceeding 98%.

The chain is built from TRBV2 and TRBJ2-5; a weak D match, TRBD2 (6 bases). The source is a young woman in good health. The sequencing input was naive CD4+ T cells from blood. The CDR3 region has the DNA TGTGCCAGCAGTGGGGACTCCTATTTCGCCCAGTACTTC. Its protein product is CASSGDSYFAQYF.